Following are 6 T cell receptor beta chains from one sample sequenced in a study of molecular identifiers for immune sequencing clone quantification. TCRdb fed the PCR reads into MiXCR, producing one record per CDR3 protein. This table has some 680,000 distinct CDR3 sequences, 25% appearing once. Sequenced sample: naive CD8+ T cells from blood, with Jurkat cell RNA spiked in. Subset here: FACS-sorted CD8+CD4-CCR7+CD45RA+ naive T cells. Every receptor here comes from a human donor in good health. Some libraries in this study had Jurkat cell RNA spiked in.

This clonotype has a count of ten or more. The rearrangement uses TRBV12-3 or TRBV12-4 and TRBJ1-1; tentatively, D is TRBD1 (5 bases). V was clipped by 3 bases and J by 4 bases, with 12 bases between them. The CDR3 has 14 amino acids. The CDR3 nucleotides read TGTGCCAGCAGTTTCAGGGCCGCTGGCACTGAAGCTTTCTTT. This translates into CASSFRAAGTEAFF.

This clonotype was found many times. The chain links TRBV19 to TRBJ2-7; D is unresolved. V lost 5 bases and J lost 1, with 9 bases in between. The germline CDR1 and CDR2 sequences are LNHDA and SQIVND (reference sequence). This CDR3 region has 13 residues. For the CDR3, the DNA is TGTGCCAGTAGTGTCGGGCTTTCCTACGAGCAGTACTTC. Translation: CASSVGLSYEQYF.

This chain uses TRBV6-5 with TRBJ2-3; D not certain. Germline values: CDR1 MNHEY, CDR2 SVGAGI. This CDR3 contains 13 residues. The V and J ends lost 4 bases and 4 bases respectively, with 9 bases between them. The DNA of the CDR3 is TGTGCCAGCAGTTCCCAGATGGCAGATACGCAGTATTTT. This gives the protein CASSSQMADTQYF.

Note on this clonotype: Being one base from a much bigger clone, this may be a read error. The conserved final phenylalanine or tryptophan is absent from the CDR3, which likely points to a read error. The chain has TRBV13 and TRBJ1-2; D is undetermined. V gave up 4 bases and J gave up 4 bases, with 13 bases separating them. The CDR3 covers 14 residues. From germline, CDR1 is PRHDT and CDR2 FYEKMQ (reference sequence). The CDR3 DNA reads TGTGCCAGCAGCTATGACCCGATCCTCTATGGCTACACCTCC. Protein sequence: CASSYDPILYGYTS.

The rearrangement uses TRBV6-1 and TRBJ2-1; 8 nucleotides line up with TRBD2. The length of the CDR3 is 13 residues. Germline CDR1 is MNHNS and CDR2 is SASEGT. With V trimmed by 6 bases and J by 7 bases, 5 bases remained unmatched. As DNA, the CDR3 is TGTGCCAGCAGATTAGCGGGAATGAATGAGCAGTTCTTC. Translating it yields CASRLAGMNEQFF.

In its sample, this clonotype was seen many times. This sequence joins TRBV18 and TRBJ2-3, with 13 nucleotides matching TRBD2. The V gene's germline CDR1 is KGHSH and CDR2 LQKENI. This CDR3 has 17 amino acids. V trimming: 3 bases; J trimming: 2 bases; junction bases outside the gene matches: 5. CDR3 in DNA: TGTGCCAGCTCACCCGAGGGACTAGCGGGGTACACAGATACGCAGTATTTT. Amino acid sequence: CASSPEGLAGYTDTQYF.